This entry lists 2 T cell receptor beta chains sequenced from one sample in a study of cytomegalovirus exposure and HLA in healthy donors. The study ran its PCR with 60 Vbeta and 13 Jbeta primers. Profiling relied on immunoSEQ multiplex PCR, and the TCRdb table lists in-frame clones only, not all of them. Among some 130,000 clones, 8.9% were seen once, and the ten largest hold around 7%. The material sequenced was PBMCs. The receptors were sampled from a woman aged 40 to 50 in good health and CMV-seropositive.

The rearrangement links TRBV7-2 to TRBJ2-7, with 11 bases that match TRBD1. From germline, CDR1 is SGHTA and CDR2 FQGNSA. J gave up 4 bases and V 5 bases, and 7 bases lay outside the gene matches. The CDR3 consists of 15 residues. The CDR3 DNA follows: TGTGCCAGCAGCACCGGACAGGGGGCGCGGTACGAGCAGTACTTC. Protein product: CASSTGQGARYEQYF.

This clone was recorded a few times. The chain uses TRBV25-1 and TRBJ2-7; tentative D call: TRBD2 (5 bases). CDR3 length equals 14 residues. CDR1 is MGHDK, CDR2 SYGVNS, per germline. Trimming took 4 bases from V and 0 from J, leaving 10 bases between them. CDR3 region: CASSGSRGSYEQYF. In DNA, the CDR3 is TGTGCCAGCAGTGGTTCCCGGGGCTCCTACGAGCAGTACTTC.